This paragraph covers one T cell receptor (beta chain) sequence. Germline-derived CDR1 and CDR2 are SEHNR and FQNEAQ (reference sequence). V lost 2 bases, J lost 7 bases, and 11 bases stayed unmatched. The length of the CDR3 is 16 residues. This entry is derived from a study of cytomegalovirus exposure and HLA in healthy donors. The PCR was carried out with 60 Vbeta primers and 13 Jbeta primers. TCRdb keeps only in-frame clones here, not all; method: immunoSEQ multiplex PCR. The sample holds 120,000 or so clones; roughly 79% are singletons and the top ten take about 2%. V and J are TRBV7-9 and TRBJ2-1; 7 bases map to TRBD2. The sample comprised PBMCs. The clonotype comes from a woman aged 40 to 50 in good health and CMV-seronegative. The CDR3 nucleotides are TGTGCCAGCAGCTTACTGGCGGGCCCGCGGGAGAATGAGCAGTTCTTC. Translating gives CASSLLAGPRENEQFF.